A selection of T cell receptor beta chains follows, all from one sample in a study of cytomegalovirus exposure and HLA in healthy donors. The repertoire was sequenced with immunoSEQ multiplex PCR; TCRdb's copy has only in-frame clones and lacks some. The sample comprises 150,000 to 200,000 clones, about 75% of which are singletons, and 11% to 15% rests with the top ten. Source material: PBMCs. The origin of the receptors is a man aged 50-59 years in good health and CMV-seropositive. Both conserved end residues are part of each CDR3. The D gene is left open where the match is weak. Where a row states a size, it is once, few, many or the class of an expanded clone; other rows omit it.

v_gene,d_gene,j_gene,abundance,CDR3aa,CDR3nt
TRBV11-2,-,TRBJ1-5,-,CASSRGSNQPQHF,TGTGCCAGCAGCCGGGGGAGCAATCAGCCCCAGCATTTT
TRBV19,-,TRBJ1-1,-,CASSITGNTEAFF,TGTGCCAGTAGTATCACAGGGAACACTGAAGCTTTCTTT
TRBV6-5,-,TRBJ1-2,-,CASRRQSYGYTF,TGTGCCAGCAGAAGACAGTCCTATGGCTACACCTTC
TRBV19,-,TRBJ2-5,-,CASSTYPGGAQETQYF,TGTGCCAGTAGTACGTATCCCGGGGGAGCCCAAGAGACCCAGTACTTC
TRBV13,-,TRBJ1-2,-,CASSRTSGGGRGSNYGYTF,TGTGCCAGCAGCCGAACCTCTGGCGGGGGCCGGGGATCTAACTATGGCTACACCTTC
TRBV13,TRBD2,TRBJ2-1,-,CASSLELMRGGGYNEQFF,TGTGCCAGCAGCTTAGAGTTGATGCGGGGCGGGGGCTACAATGAGCAGTTCTTC
TRBV29-1,TRBD1,TRBJ1-1,-,CSSRQGPNTEAFF,TGCAGCTCACGACAGGGCCCGAACACTGAAGCTTTCTTT
TRBV19,-,TRBJ1-1,-,CASSGALNTEAFF,TGTGCCAGTAGTGGGGCCCTGAACACTGAAGCTTTCTTT
TRBV6-1,-,TRBJ1-4,few,CASSGGGGLNNEKLFF,TGTGCCAGCAGTGGAGGGGGGGGCCTTAATAATGAAAAACTGTTTTTT
TRBV5-1,TRBD1,TRBJ1-1,-,CASSSGGGNTEAFF,TGCGCCAGCAGCTCAGGGGGCGGGAACACTGAAGCTTTCTTT